The sequence of this TCR beta chain was determined in a study of shared clonotypes between healthy human individuals. Study findings and constraints: Only blood samples were collected, and tissue repertoires likely differ. Deeper or shallower sequencing was expected to change how clonotypes are shared among donors.

Splitting of each subset's genomic DNA was done evenly across several immunoSEQ plates. Only in-frame clones appear in the TCRdb table, and some are missing; sequencing was by immunoSEQ multiplex PCR. Of some 510,000 clones in the sample, around 74% are singletons; the top ten hold roughly 13%. Germline V lookup: CDR1 SGHKS, CDR2 YYEKEE (reference sequence). V lost 1 base and J 7 bases, leaving 12 bases between the germline ends. The CDR3 loop spans 14 amino acids. This clone was observed a handful of times. The antigen is undetermined. This receptor was taken from a woman aged 40 to 49 in good health. Some clones in this sample may be carry-over from other donors' samples. The sample taken for sequencing was PBMCs. The chain has TRBV5-5 and TRBJ1-5; D remains unclear. CDR3 sequence: CASSLRREEQPQHF. CDR3 coding DNA: TGTGCCAGCAGCTTGCGGAGGGAAGAGCAGCCCCAGCATTTT.